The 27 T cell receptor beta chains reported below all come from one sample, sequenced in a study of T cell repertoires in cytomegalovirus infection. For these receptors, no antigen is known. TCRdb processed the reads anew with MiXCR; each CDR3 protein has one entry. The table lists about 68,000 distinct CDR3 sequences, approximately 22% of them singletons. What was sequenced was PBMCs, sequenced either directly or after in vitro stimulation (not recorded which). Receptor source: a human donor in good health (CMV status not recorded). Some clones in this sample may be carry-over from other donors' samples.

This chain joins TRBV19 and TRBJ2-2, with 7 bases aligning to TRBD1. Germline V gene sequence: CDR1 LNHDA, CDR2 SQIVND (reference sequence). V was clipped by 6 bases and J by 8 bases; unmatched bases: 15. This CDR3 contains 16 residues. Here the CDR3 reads CASRRQGSSLAGELFF. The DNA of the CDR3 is TGTGCCAGTAGGAGACAGGGCAGTTCCTTGGCTGGGGAGCTGTTTTTT.

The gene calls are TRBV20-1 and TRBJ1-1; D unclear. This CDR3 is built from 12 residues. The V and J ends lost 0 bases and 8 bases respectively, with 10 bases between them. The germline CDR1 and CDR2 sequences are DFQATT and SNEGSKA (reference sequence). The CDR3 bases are TGCAGTGCTAGAGATTGGGCAGAAGAAGCTTTCTTT. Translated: CSARDWAEEAFF.

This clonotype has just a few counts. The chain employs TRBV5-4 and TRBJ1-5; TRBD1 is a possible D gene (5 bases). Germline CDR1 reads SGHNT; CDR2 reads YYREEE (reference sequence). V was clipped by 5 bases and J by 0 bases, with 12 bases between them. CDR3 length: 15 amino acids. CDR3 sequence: CASSVGGHSNQPQHF. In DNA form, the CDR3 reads TGTGCCAGCAGTGTGGGAGGACATAGCAATCAGCCCCAGCATTTT.

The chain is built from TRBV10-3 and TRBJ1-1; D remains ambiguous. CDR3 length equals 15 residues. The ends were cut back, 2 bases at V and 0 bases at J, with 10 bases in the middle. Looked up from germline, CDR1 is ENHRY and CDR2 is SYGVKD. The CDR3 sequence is CAISERELVNTEAFF. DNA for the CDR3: TGTGCCATCAGTGAGCGGGAACTGGTGAACACTGAAGCTTTCTTT.

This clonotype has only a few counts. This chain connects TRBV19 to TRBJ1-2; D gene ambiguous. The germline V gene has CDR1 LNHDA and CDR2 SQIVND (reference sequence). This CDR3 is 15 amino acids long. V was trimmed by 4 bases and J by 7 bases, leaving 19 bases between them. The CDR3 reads CASSSSGRRSGGYTF. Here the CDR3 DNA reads TGTGCCAGTAGTAGCTCCGGGCGTAGATCCGGTGGCTACACCTTC. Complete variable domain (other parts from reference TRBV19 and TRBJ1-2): DGGITQSPKYLFRKEGQNVTLSCEQNLNHDAMYWYRQDPGQGLRLIYYSQIVNDFQKGDIAEGYSVSREKKESFPLTVTSAQKNPTAFYLCASSSSGRRSGGYTFGSGTRLTVV.

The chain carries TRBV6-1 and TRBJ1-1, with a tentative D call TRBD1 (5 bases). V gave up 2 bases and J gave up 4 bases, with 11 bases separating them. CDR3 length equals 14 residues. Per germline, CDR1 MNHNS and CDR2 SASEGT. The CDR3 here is CASSEFLGATEAFF. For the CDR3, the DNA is TGTGCCAGCAGTGAATTTCTAGGGGCCACTGAAGCTTTCTTT.

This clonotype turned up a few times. CDR3: CSARWGYEQYF. Written as DNA, the CDR3 is TGCAGTGCTAGGTGGGGATACGAGCAGTACTTC. The V and J genes are TRBV20-1 and TRBJ2-7; D gene ambiguous. V was trimmed by 3 bases and J by 4 bases, leaving 7 bases between them. Germline-derived CDR1 and CDR2 are DFQATT and SNEGSKA (reference sequence). The CDR3 runs 11 residues.

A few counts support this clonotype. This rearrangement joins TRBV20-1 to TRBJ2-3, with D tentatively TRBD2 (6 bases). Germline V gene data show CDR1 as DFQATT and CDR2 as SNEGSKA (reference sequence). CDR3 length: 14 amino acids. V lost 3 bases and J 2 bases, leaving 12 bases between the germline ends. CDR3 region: CSASFTSHTDTQYF. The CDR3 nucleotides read TGCAGTGCTAGCTTTACTAGCCACACAGATACGCAGTATTTT.

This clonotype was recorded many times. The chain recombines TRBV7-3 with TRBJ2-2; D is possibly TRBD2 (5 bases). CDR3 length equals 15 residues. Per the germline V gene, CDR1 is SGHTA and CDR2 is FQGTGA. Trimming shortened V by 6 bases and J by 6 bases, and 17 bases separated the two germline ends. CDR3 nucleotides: TGTGCCAGCAGGCCCGGGCTAGCCAGGTCCGGGGAGCTGTTTTTT. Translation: CASRPGLARSGELFF.

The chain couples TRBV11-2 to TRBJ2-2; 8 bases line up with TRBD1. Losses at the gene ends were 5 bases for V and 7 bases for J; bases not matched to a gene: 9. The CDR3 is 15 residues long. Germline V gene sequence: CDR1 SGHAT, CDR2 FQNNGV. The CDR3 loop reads CASSLRGQGSGELFF. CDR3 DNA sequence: TGTGCCAGCAGCCTAAGAGGACAGGGAAGCGGGGAGCTGTTTTTT.

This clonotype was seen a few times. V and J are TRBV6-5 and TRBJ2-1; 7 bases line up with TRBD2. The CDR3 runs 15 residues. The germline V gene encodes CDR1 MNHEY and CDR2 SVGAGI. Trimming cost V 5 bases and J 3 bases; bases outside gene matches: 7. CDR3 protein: CASSASERGYNEQFF. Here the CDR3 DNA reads TGTGCCAGCAGTGCGAGCGAGCGGGGCTACAATGAGCAGTTCTTC.

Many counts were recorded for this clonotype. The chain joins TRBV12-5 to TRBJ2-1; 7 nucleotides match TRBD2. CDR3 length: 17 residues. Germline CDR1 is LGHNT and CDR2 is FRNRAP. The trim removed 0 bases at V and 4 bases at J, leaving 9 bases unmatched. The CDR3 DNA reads TGTGCTAGTGGTTTGGTACTGGGGGGGGACTTTTACAATGAGCAGTTCTTC. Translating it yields CASGLVLGGDFYNEQFF. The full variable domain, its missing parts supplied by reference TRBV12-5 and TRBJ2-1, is DARVTQTPRHKVTEMGQEVTMRCQPILGHNTVFWYRQTMMQGLELLAYFRNRAPLDDSGMPKDRFSAEMPDATLATLKIQPSEPRDSAVYFCASGLVLGGDFYNEQFFGPGTRLTVL.

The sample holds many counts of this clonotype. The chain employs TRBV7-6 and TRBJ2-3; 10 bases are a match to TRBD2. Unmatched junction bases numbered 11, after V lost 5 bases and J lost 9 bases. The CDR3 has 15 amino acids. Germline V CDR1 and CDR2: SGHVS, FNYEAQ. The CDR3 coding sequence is TGTGCCAGCAGCCCCGGACTAGCGGCTGGCGGGACGCAGTATTTT. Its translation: CASSPGLAAGGTQYF.

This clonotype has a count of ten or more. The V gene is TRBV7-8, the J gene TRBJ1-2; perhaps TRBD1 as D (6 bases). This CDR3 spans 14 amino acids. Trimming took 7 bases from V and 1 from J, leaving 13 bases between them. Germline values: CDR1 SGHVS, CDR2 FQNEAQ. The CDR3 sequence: CASTRQAFNYGYTF. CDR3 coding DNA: TGTGCCAGCACCCGACAGGCCTTTAACTATGGCTACACCTTC.

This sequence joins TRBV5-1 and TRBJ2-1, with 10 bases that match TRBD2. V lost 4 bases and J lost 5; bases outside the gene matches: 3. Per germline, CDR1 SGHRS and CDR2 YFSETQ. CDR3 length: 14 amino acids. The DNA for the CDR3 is TGCGCCAGCAGCCTCGGGACTAGCGACAATGAGCAGTTCTTC. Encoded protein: CASSLGTSDNEQFF.

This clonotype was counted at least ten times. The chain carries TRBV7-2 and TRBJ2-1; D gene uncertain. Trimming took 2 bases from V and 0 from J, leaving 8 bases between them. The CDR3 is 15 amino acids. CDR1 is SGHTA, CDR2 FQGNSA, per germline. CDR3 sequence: CASSLRPGSYNEQFF. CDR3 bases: TGTGCCAGCAGCTTACGTCCTGGCTCCTACAATGAGCAGTTCTTC.

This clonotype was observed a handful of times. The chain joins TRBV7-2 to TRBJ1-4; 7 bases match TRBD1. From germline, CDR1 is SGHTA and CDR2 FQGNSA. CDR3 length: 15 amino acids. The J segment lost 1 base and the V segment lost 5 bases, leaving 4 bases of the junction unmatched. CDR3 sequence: CASSPNRGTNEKLFF. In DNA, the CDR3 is TGTGCCAGCAGCCCAAACAGGGGAACTAATGAAAAACTGTTTTTT.

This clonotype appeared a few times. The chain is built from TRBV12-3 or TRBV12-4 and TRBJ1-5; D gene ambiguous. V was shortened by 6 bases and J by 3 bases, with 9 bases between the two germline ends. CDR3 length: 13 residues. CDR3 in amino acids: CASSPRSNQPQHF. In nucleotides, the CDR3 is TGTGCCAGCAGCCCAAGGTCCAATCAGCCCCAGCATTTT.

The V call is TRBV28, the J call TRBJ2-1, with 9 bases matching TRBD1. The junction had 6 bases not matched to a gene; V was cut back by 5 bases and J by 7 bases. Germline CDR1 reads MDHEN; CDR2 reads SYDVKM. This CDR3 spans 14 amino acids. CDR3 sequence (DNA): TGTGCCAGCAGTGGGGACAGGGAATGGAATGAGCAGTTCTTC. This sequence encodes CASSGDREWNEQFF.

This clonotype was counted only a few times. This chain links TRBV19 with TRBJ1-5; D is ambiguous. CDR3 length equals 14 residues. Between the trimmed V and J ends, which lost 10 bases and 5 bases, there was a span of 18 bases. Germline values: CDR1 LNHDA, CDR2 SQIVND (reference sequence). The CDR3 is CATIDHDHYQPQHF. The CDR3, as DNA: TGTGCCACAATAGACCACGACCACTATCAGCCCCAGCATTTT. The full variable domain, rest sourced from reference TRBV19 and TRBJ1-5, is DGGITQSPKYLFRKEGQNVTLSCEQNLNHDAMYWYRQDPGQGLRLIYYSQIVNDFQKGDIAEGYSVSREKKESFPLTVTSAQKNPTAFYLCATIDHDHYQPQHFGDGTRLSIL.

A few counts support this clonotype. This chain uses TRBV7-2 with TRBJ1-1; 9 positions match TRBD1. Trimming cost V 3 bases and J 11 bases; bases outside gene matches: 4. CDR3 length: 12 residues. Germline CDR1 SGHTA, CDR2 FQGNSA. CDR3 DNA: TGTGCCAGCAGCTTGGGACAGGGTTTCGCTTTCTTT. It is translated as CASSLGQGFAFF.

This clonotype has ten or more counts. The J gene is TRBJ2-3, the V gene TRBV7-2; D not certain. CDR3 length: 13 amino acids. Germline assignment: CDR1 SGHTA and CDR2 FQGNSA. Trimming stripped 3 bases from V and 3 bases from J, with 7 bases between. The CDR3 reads CASSFQRTDTQYF. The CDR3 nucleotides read TGTGCCAGCAGCTTTCAGAGGACAGATACGCAGTATTTT. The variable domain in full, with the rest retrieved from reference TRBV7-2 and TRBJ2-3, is GAGVSQSPSNKVTEKGKDVELRCDPISGHTALYWYRQSLGQGLEFLIYFQGNSAPDKSGLPSDRFSAERTGGSVSTLTIQRTQQEDSAVYLCASSFQRTDTQYFGPGTRLTVL.

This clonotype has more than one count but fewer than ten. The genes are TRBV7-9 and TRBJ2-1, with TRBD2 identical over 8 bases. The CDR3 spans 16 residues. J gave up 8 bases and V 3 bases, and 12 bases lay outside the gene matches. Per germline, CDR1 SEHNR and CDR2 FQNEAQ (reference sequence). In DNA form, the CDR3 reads TGTGCCAGCAGCTTTCCAGAGACTAGCGTAGCCTATGAGCAGTTCTTC. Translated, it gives CASSFPETSVAYEQFF.

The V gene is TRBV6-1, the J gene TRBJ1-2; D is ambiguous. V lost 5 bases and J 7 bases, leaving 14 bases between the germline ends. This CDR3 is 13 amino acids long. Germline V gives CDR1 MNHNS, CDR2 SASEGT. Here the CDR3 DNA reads TGTGCCAGCAGTTTCCGAGAGGAATTTGGCTACACCTTC. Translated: CASSFREEFGYTF.

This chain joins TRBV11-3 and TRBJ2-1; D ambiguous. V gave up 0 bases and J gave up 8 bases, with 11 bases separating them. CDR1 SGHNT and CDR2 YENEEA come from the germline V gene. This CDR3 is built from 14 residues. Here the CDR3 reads CASSLDNIRDEQFF. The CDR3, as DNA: TGTGCCAGCAGCTTAGATAATATTCGGGATGAGCAGTTCTTC.

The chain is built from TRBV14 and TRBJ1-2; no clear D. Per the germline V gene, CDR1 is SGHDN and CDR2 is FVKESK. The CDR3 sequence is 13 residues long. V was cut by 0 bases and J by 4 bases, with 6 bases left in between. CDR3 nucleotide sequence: TGTGCCAGCAGCCAAGAGTGGAGCTATGGCTACACCTTC. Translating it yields CASSQEWSYGYTF.

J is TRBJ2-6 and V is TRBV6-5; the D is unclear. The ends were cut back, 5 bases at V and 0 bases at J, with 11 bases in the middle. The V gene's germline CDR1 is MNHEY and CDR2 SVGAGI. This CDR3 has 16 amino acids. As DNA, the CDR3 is TGTGCCAGCAGTCCCAACCAAATCTCTGGGGCCAACGTCCTGACTTTC. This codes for CASSPNQISGANVLTF.